The rows below give T cell receptor beta chains drawn from one sample of a study of blood T cell repertoires in COVID-19. Some clones are missing from TCRdb's copy, which holds only in-frame ones; the method was immunoSEQ multiplex PCR. In the table there are about 120,000 clones, 60% to 85% of which are singletons. Sequenced material: peripheral blood. The receptors originated from a man aged 70 or older with acute or convalescent COVID-19. The CDR3 runs from the conserved cysteine through the conserved F or W. Each record gives: J gene, V gene, CDR3 protein.

J gene: TRBJ1-2; V gene: TRBV18; CDR3 protein: CASSTSSGQSGYTF
J gene: TRBJ1-5; V gene: TRBV27; CDR3 protein: CASSSDRAWGSNQPQHF
J gene: TRBJ2-2; V gene: TRBV7-2; CDR3 protein: CASSSSSGGDTGELFF
J gene: TRBJ1-1; V gene: TRBV18; CDR3 protein: CASSPRRDTEAFF
J gene: TRBJ1-2; V gene: TRBV5-1; CDR3 protein: CASSLGAGGSSNYGYTF
J gene: TRBJ1-1; V gene: TRBV5-5; CDR3 protein: CASTSDTLNTEAFF
J gene: TRBJ2-2; V gene: TRBV2; CDR3 protein: CASSGAAFTGELFF
J gene: TRBJ2-3; V gene: TRBV2; CDR3 protein: CASPGTSGGQNLDTQYF
J gene: TRBJ2-7; V gene: TRBV7-8; CDR3 protein: CASSSQGRAYEQYF
J gene: TRBJ1-1; V gene: TRBV4-3; CDR3 protein: CASSHAPGDRLNTEAFF
J gene: TRBJ1-3; V gene: TRBV5-4; CDR3 protein: CASSLGQGRSGNTIYF
J gene: TRBJ1-4; V gene: TRBV20-1; CDR3 protein: CSASGGGASNEKLFF
J gene: TRBJ1-1; V gene: TRBV9; CDR3 protein: CASSLSMNTEAFF
J gene: TRBJ2-1; V gene: TRBV5-1; CDR3 protein: CASSQDSSYNEQFF
J gene: TRBJ2-7; V gene: TRBV25-1; CDR3 protein: CASSEAPRGYEQYF
J gene: TRBJ1-4; V gene: TRBV19; CDR3 protein: CASSIGGSATNEKLFF
J gene: TRBJ2-3; V gene: TRBV18; CDR3 protein: CASSPGQGAWGDTQYF
J gene: TRBJ1-2; V gene: TRBV19; CDR3 protein: CASSIGGTQGRAYGYTF
J gene: TRBJ1-5; V gene: TRBV6-2/TRBV6-3; CDR3 protein: CASSYVRDVQPQHF
J gene: TRBJ2-3; V gene: TRBV7-9; CDR3 protein: CASSLARQGASGTDTQYF
J gene: TRBJ2-1; V gene: TRBV5-8; CDR3 protein: CASSHERTGRINEQFF
J gene: TRBJ1-2; V gene: TRBV5-6; CDR3 protein: CASSFQGEDYGYTF
J gene: TRBJ2-5; V gene: TRBV5-4; CDR3 protein: CASRPWTGTDETQYF
J gene: TRBJ1-4; V gene: TRBV18; CDR3 protein: CASSPPGGGAGKEKLFF
J gene: TRBJ2-2; V gene: TRBV7-3; CDR3 protein: CASSLRGLDTGELFF
J gene: TRBJ1-2; V gene: TRBV19; CDR3 protein: CASSPGLSYGYTF